This T cell receptor beta chain derives from a study of cytomegalovirus exposure and HLA in healthy donors. A remark on this clone: As yet, its antigen is unknown. The junction differs from germline at one of its ends, possibly a read error.

PCR primers comprised 60 Vbeta and 13 Jbeta primers. TCRdb's table, derived via immunoSEQ multiplex PCR, lists solely in-frame clones and lacks some. The data hold around 130,000 clones, with approximately 80% observed a single time. Overall study findings and caveats: Analysis performed later found more than 15,000 TCR beta sequences associated with HLA alleles at 0.05 false discovery rate.

This receptor was identified in a woman aged 60-75 years in good health and CMV-seronegative. Sequencing was performed on PBMCs.

The CDR3 sequence is CASSLTGKVTNTGKLFF. CDR3 nucleotides: TGTGCCAGCAGTTTAACAGGGAAAGTGACGAACACCGGGAAGCTGTTTTTT. The chain links TRBV28 to TRBJ2-2, with D possibly being TRBD1 (6 bases). CDR1 is MDHEN and CDR2 is SYDVKM in the germline V gene. CDR3 length equals 17 residues.